These T cell receptor beta chains were read from a single sample in a study of neurological immune-mediated disorders. MiXCR, applied by TCRdb to the 5' RACE reads, yields one record per CDR3 protein. The table includes about 66,000 distinct CDR3 sequences, roughly 3.9% detected once. Sequencing was done on a sample of PBMCs. These TCRs come from a man younger than 45 with multiple sclerosis. The CDR3 runs from the conserved cysteine through the conserved F or W. Size is stated for part of the rows, as once, few or many counts, or as a class when the clone is expanded.

CASSVAPSGEETQYF 15 TRBV9 many TRBJ2-5
CASSNLAGALETQYF 15 TRBV7-7 many TRBJ2-5
CASSQQGDHTGELFF 15 TRBV6-5 many TRBJ2-2
CASSLVTFATDTQYF 15 TRBV5-1 many TRBJ2-3
CASSVGVTDNQPQHF 15 TRBV9 many TRBJ1-5
CASSYLGTNVLTF 13 TRBV6-2/TRBV6-3 many TRBJ2-6
CASSSLSRGWGNQPQNF 17 TRBV5-1 few TRBJ1-5
CASSRTGREQYF 12 TRBV5-6 many TRBJ2-7
CASSPETGKYEQYF 14 TRBV18 many TRBJ2-7
CASSLGRTGNAKNIQYF 17 TRBV27 many TRBJ2-4
CASSLKGPEAFF 12 TRBV11-2 few TRBJ1-1
CSATGGRGNQPQHF 14 TRBV20-1 many TRBJ1-5
CATPIDRGADQPQHF 15 TRBV24-1 many TRBJ1-5
CSASMDSDYGYTF 13 TRBV20-1 many TRBJ1-2
CASSLTETNQPQNF 14 TRBV7-9 many TRBJ1-5
CSARTDSNQPQHF 13 TRBV20-1 many TRBJ1-5
CASSSYETQYF 11 TRBV7-8 many TRBJ2-5
CSVSGTTDTQYF 12 TRBV29-1 many TRBJ2-3
CASSTGLTNEQFF 13 TRBV12-3/TRBV12-4 NA TRBJ2-1
CASSPSVAQYF 11 TRBV6-6 many TRBJ2-3
CASTSLGGAGELFF 14 TRBV2 NA TRBJ2-2
CASSYKGYSGYTF 13 TRBV6-5 NA TRBJ1-2
CSVTGTSGTDTQYF 14 TRBV29-1 many TRBJ2-3
CASSLAVGQGTDTEAFF 17 TRBV5-1 few TRBJ1-1
CATSSATFAEAFF 13 TRBV15 few TRBJ1-1
CAISELKGAEAFF 13 TRBV10-3 few TRBJ1-1
CSARTGDQPQHF 12 TRBV20-1 many TRBJ1-5
CASSSPFRNEQFF 13 TRBV6-5 medium-sized TRBJ2-1
CASSPRAYSGNTIYF 15 TRBV7-2 many TRBJ1-3
CAWSGKGYYTEAFF 14 TRBV30 few TRBJ1-1
CSARGHPNTGELFF 14 TRBV20-1 medium-sized TRBJ2-2
CASSERGAVYEQYF 14 TRBV2 many TRBJ2-7
CASSLDGSPPAYGYTF 16 TRBV7-6 many TRBJ1-2
CASSGQGLSGNTIYF 15 TRBV5-1 many TRBJ1-3
CASSTLGYNEQFF 13 TRBV7-2 few TRBJ2-1
CASSTGWVPHEQYF 14 TRBV7-9 many TRBJ2-7
CASNDILNTEAFF 13 TRBV5-1 many TRBJ1-1
CASRLIGREYEQYF 14 TRBV12-3/TRBV12-4 many TRBJ2-7
CASSYGGTGVRGCYTF 16 TRBV6-5 many TRBJ1-2
CASTPSPGESTDTQYF 16 TRBV7-9 many TRBJ2-3
CSARSPGTTYEQYF 14 TRBV20-1 many TRBJ2-7
CASSFSGGTSTDTQYF 16 TRBV12-3/TRBV12-4 many TRBJ2-3
CAFSPKAVFSNQPQNF 16 TRBV6-6 NA TRBJ1-5
CASRSTGGKSPLHF 14 TRBV13 many TRBJ1-6
CASSLRPLYGETQYF 15 TRBV7-3 many TRBJ2-5
CASREGQGGNYGYTF 15 TRBV12-3/TRBV12-4 many TRBJ1-2
CSVGRGSTYEQYF 13 TRBV29-1 many TRBJ2-7
CASSRLAGKETQYF 14 TRBV6-5 many TRBJ2-5
CSARGGGDPAYNEQFF 16 TRBV20-1 many TRBJ2-1
CASSSLQGINTEAFF 15 TRBV7-2 many TRBJ1-1
CASSLHGPGTGEQYF 15 TRBV5-1 many TRBJ2-7
CASSLGRLGELFF 13 TRBV12-3/TRBV12-4 many TRBJ2-2
CAARRAGQNFPNYGYTF 17 TRBV7-2 few TRBJ1-2
CASSSPSASGETQYF 15 TRBV27 many TRBJ2-5
CATSREGTINQPQHF 15 TRBV15 many TRBJ1-5